This T cell receptor (beta chain) appears in the sequencing data of a study of T cells in Graves' hyperthyroidism and ophthalmopathy. Study-level results: Blood also contained most expanded thyroid clonotypes above 0.001.

This CDR3 spans 17 amino acids. Per germline, CDR1 LGHDT and CDR2 YNNKEL (reference sequence). With 4 bases clipped from V and 4 bases from J, the junction kept 11 bases outside the gene matches. Uncontrolled infection, other autoimmune disease, pregnancy or lactation led to exclusion. TCR beta CDR3 region amplification was performed from RNA transcripts. First-round RT-PCR with HTBI primers amplified the TCR CDR3 region. TCRdb reprocessed the multiplex PCR reads with MiXCR, giving one entry per CDR3 protein. The repertoire holds 250,000 to 350,000 distinct CDR3 sequences, with roughly 15% as singletons. This clonotype showed up many times. No antigen is known for it.

The source of this sequence is a man aged 25 to 40 with Graves' hyperthyroidism. The chain employs TRBV3-1 and TRBJ2-3, with 10 bases identical to TRBD2. Sample: blood. The CDR3 coding sequence is TGTGCCAGCAGCCCGAGCGGGAGGGCCGCGAGGGCAGATACGCAGTATTTT. It encodes CASSPSGRAARADTQYF.